The sequence of this T cell receptor beta chain was determined in a study of T-cell memory formation after mild COVID-19 (dated by TCRdb to the early 2020s). For the wider study: TCR sequence clusters from the two donors were found to be largely donor specific. T-cell clones expanding and contracting after mild COVID-19 in a couple of donors were tracked by longitudinal TCRalpha and TCRbeta repertoire sequencing. Two young, previously healthy adult volunteers, one female and one male, were included in the cohort. Paper-wide results and their limitations: SARS-CoV-2 specificity was not confirmed for the second-wave clones peaking on day 37. Only two mild cases were covered by the study, and larger cohorts that include severe cases with pre-infection samples were considered necessary. Some responding clones were detected in pre-infection memory, suggesting pre-existing cross-reactive memory T cells joined the SARS-CoV-2 response. Clones contracting from day 15 to 85 had balanced CD4/CD8 phenotypes, while a second wave expanding from day 15 to 37 was biased towards CD4+. Contracting CD4+ clones were located mainly in the CM and EM memory subsets, whereas CD8+ clones were found to be enriched in EMRA.

Sequencing instrument: Illumina NovaSeq 6000. cDNA libraries for TCRalpha and TCRbeta were prepared by 5'RACE using constant-segment primers, with sample barcodes and unique molecular identifiers added. RNA was extracted from every sample with Trizol reagent. The libraries were amplified in two PCR steps, and the second step added a second sample barcode and Illumina TruSeq adapters. Libraries were sequenced on an Illumina NovaSeq with 2 x 150 bp paired-end reads. Regarding the original processing steps: The reads were demultiplexed and collapsed into UMI-guided consensus sequences using migec v1.2.7. Using mixcr v2.1.11, the UMI consensuses were aligned to TRA and TRB V and J templates and assembled into clonotypes. Expanded or contracted clonotypes were those called significant by both edgeR and NoisET, with noise models trained on biological replicates. edgeR calls used a false discovery rate-adjusted p below 0.01 and a log2 fold-change threshold of 1. As an exploratory analysis of dynamics, max-normalized trajectories of the 1000 most abundant clonotypes were examined with PCA combined with hierarchical clustering. The CD4 or CD8 phenotype of responding clones was assigned using the separately sequenced CD4+ and CD8+ repertoires. TCRdb trimmed the raw reads at Q25, called clones with MiXCR and kept productive beta chains. Rows are unified per CDR3 protein, each entry keeping the most common DNA and genes. These V and J calls rely on TCRdb rather than the paper's analysis. This sample holds roughly 130,000 distinct CDR3 sequences; about a sixth were observed only once. Clones ranked in the top ten supply over 4% of the sample.

This clonotype was observed a handful of times. Which antigen it targets is not known. No base-level quality is on record; no much larger clone is a single base apart. Ficoll-Paque density gradient centrifugation was the method used to isolate PBMCs. The sequencing input was PBMCs or a T cell subset sorted from them (not recorded which). The clonotype originates from a man between 18 and 35 years old who had mild COVID-19 (a few samples of this study predate the infection). The sample titles of this study are shuffled in the database, so cell type and time point are left out; the donor was told from shared clones.

The sequenced DNA: TGTGCCTGGAGTGTACACCTAATAGAGACCCAGTACTTC. Its protein reads: CAWSVHLIETQYF. The V and J segments used are TRBV30 and TRBJ2-5; the D gene is unclear. At the junction V is shortened by 0 bases and J by 4 bases, with 9 bases in between. CDR3 length: 13 amino acids, cysteine to phenylalanine. The read is trimmed to its CDR3 DNA, 39 bases read in frame from base 1. For CDR1 and CDR2, the germline V gene (reference sequence) lists GTSNPN and SVGIG.